The present TCR beta chain was sequenced within a study of long-term antiretroviral therapy in people with HIV. About the study: There is a gap of about a decade between the earliest samples and the later 2015 immediate-ART recommendation. General study points: Dominant in the repertoire at all time points were clones expanded before ART.

CDR3 length: 14 amino acids. Germline lookup yields CDR1 MNHEY and CDR2 SMNVEV (reference sequence). The V end was cut by 6 bases, the J end by 6 bases, with 16 bases between. Of note for this clone: Its target is unknown.

A v3.0 immunoSEQ assay was performed at survey level. Sequencing used immunoSEQ multiplex PCR; TCRdb keeps in-frame clones, though not all of them. The sample gives around 26,000 clones, less than 80% of which show up once; 11% is in the top ten. This receptor was taken from a woman aged 40 to 50 with HIV. The genes are TRBV27 and TRBJ2-3; D may be TRBD2 (6 bases). The source material was unsorted PBMCs, sampled 1.1 years before starting antiretroviral therapy. The CDR3 spells CASRGLGSGDTQYF. The CDR3 DNA reads TGTGCCAGCAGGGGTCTCGGGAGCGGTGATACGCAGTATTTT.